These 26 T cell receptor beta chains were sequenced from one sample in a study of blood T cell repertoires in COVID-19. Method: immunoSEQ multiplex PCR; TCRdb's copy keeps in-frame clones and lacks some. The sample carries hundreds of thousands of clones, 80% to 85% recorded once. Sequenced input: peripheral blood. The receptors originated from a man aged 25-40 years with active or convalescent COVID-19.

The rearrangement links TRBV18 to TRBJ1-6; maybe TRBD1 (5 bases). Trimming took 2 bases from V and 9 from J, leaving 14 bases between them. The CDR3 length is 15 residues. Germline values: CDR1 KGHSH, CDR2 LQKENI. This CDR3 reads CASSPRGIFGSPLHF. For the CDR3, the DNA is TGTGCCAGCTCACCAAGGGGAATCTTTGGTTCACCCCTCCACTTT.

This sequence joins TRBV5-6 and TRBJ1-2; 10 bases match TRBD1. V was clipped by 6 bases and J by 7 bases; unmatched bases: 12. Germline lookup yields CDR1 SGHDT and CDR2 YYEEEE. CDR3 length: 15 amino acids. CDR3 region: CASTILTGGAGGYTF. CDR3 coding DNA: TGTGCCAGCACCATATTGACAGGGGGCGCTGGTGGCTACACCTTC.

The chain uses TRBV28 and TRBJ2-3; 12 nucleotides agree with TRBD2. V lost 6 bases, J lost 5 bases, and 6 bases stayed unmatched. The CDR3 covers 15 residues. Germline V lookup: CDR1 MDHEN, CDR2 SYDVKM. The CDR3 here is CASRSGLAGLDTQYF. Written as DNA, the CDR3 is TGTGCCAGCAGATCCGGACTAGCGGGGCTAGATACGCAGTATTTT.

The V call is TRBV18, the J call TRBJ2-2, with 8 bases matching TRBD1. Trimming took 3 bases from V and 4 from J; bases not matched to a gene: 4. Germline lookup yields CDR1 KGHSH and CDR2 LQKENI. The CDR3 totals 15 residues. CDR3 sequence (DNA): TGTGCCAGCTCACCCGGACAGGGTTCCACCGGGGAGCTGTTTTTT. Translating it yields CASSPGQGSTGELFF.

The chain has TRBV15 and TRBJ1-1; D is undetermined. V lost 5 bases, J lost 5 bases, and 9 bases lay in between. The CDR3 spans 12 residues. Germline V gives CDR1 LNHNV, CDR2 YYDKDF (reference sequence). The CDR3: CATSPGGTEAFF. DNA for the CDR3: TGTGCCACCAGCCCGGGAGGTACTGAAGCTTTCTTT.

The chain employs TRBV2 and TRBJ2-3; 8 nucleotides match TRBD2. This CDR3 has 16 amino acids. V lost 4 bases, J lost 2 bases, and 8 bases stayed unmatched. CDR1 and CDR2 from the germline V gene are SNHLY and FYNNEI. DNA for the CDR3: TGTGCCAGCAGTGCCCTTCGCGGGGGGACCACAGATACGCAGTATTTT. It codes for CASSALRGGTTDTQYF. Full variable domain (rest looked up from reference TRBV2 and TRBJ2-3): EPEVTQTPSHQVTQMGQEVILRCVPISNHLYFYWYRQILGQKVEFLVSFYNNEISEKSEIFDDQFSVERPDGSNFTLKIRSTKLEDSAMYFCASSALRGGTTDTQYFGPGTRLTVL.

The chain employs TRBV19 and TRBJ1-5; D might be TRBD1 (5 bases). The CDR3 is 16 residues long. Trimming removed 3 bases at V and 0 bases at J, with 12 bases between. From germline, CDR1 is LNHDA and CDR2 SQIVND (reference sequence). This chain's CDR3 is CASSIKTVYSNQPQHF. DNA of the CDR3: TGTGCCAGTAGTATCAAGACAGTATATAGCAATCAGCCCCAGCATTTT.

V and J are TRBV6-6 and TRBJ1-1, with 8 bases identical to TRBD1. Germline V gene lookup returns CDR1 MNHNY and CDR2 SVGAGI (reference sequence). CDR3 length equals 15 residues. V lost 2 bases and J lost 4; bases outside the gene matches: 6. CDR3 sequence (DNA): TGTGCCAGCAGTTACCCGACAGGGGTTGGCACTGAAGCTTTCTTT. The encoded protein is CASSYPTGVGTEAFF.

The chain couples TRBV6-2 or TRBV6-3 to TRBJ1-2, with TRBD1 as a possible D gene (6 bases). V was clipped by 2 bases and J by 0 bases, with 10 bases between them. Germline V lookup: CDR1 MNHEY, CDR2 SVGEGT. The CDR3 length is 15 residues. CDR3: CASSYATGSNYGYTF. In DNA, the CDR3 is TGTGCCAGCAGTTACGCGACAGGATCTAACTATGGCTACACCTTC.

The count of this clone is one. The J gene is TRBJ2-2, the V gene TRBV5-4, with TRBD1 as a possible D gene (5 bases). Germline assignment: CDR1 SGHNT and CDR2 YYREEE (reference sequence). The V end lost 4 bases, the J end lost 2 bases, and 9 bases lay between the germline ends. The CDR3 has 14 amino acids. CDR3 region: CASSGAANTGELFF. The CDR3 nucleotides read TGTGCCAGCAGCGGGGCAGCAAACACCGGGGAGCTGTTTTTT.

The chain uses TRBV11-2 and TRBJ2-7; D uncertain. The germline V and J ends were trimmed by 5 bases and 7 bases, with 15 bases remaining between them. Germline CDR1 reads SGHAT; CDR2 reads FQNNGV. The CDR3 spans 13 residues. The CDR3, as DNA: TGTGCCAGCAGCCCCGTGGTACCCGGGGAGCAGTACTTC. It codes for CASSPVVPGEQYF.

V usage is TRBV2 and J usage is TRBJ2-3; possible D gene TRBD2, 5 bases. Germline V gene data show CDR1 as SNHLY and CDR2 as FYNNEI. V lost 7 bases and J lost 6, with 8 bases in between. The CDR3 spans 11 residues. Here the CDR3 DNA reads TGTGCCAGCACCTTAGCGGATACGCAGTATTTT. Translation: CASTLADTQYF.

The chain carries TRBV7-2 and TRBJ2-3, with TRBD2 identical over 8 bases. The CDR3 sequence is 14 residues long. Germline-derived CDR1 and CDR2 are SGHTA and FQGNSA. V was pared by 2 bases and J by 10 bases, with 8 bases of the junction left unmatched. CDR3 bases: TGTGCCAGCAGCTTACAGCGGGGGTCGCCGGCGCAGTATTTT. Its translation is CASSLQRGSPAQYF.

The chain combines TRBV7-9 with TRBJ1-4; possibly TRBD1 for D (6 bases). There are 14 residues in the CDR3. Germline lookup yields CDR1 SEHNR and CDR2 FQNEAQ (reference sequence). The germline V and J ends were trimmed by 6 bases and 7 bases, with 15 bases remaining between them. CDR3 protein: CASRSDRLSEKLFF. DNA for the CDR3: TGTGCCAGCAGATCCGACAGGTTATCTGAAAAACTGTTTTTT.

This chain links TRBV5-6 with TRBJ1-6, with a possible D match to TRBD1 (6 bases). This CDR3 has 18 residues. Germline V gene data show CDR1 as SGHDT and CDR2 as YYEEEE. V shed 4 bases and J shed 3 bases, with 20 bases lying between them. The CDR3 loop is CASSPRTQGFSYNSPLHF. The CDR3 nucleotides read TGTGCCAGCAGCCCGAGGACACAGGGATTTAGCTATAATTCACCCCTCCACTTT.

This chain uses TRBV23-1 with TRBJ1-3; 7 nucleotides align to TRBD1. TRBV23-1 is given ORF status, its function remaining uncertain. This CDR3 has 15 residues. V lost 2 bases and J lost 8; bases outside the gene matches: 9. The CDR3 DNA follows: TGCGCCAGCAGTCAACTCGTGACAGGGAGGCACACCATATATTTT. Translated: CASSQLVTGRHTIYF.

The CDR3 protein is CASSGEAGGGGTEAFF. For the CDR3, the DNA is TGTGCCAGCAGTGGCGAAGCGGGGGGCGGAGGCACTGAAGCTTTCTTT. This chain links TRBV6-1 with TRBJ1-1, with D possibly matching TRBD1 (6 bases). The CDR3 loop spans 16 amino acids. Germline-derived CDR1 and CDR2 are MNHNS and SASEGT. V dropped 4 bases and J dropped 4 bases, with 19 bases sitting between them.

The chain is built from TRBV5-1 and TRBJ2-1; TRBD2 matches 9 bases. The V gene end was trimmed by 3 bases and the J gene end by 5 bases; junction bases not matched to a gene: 12. Germline V gene lookup returns CDR1 SGHRS and CDR2 YFSETQ. The CDR3 covers 17 residues. The CDR3 DNA sequence: TGCGCCAGCAGCTCGTCGACCCTAGCGGGACTCGACAATGAGCAGTTCTTC. Its translation: CASSSSTLAGLDNEQFF.

This chain joins TRBV6-2 or TRBV6-3 and TRBJ2-7; 7 bases are a match to TRBD1. Germline V CDR1 and CDR2: MNHEY, SVGEGT. This CDR3 region has 15 residues. J lost 2 bases, V lost 5 bases, and 9 bases had no gene match. This CDR3 reads CASSLPPQGAYEQYF. The CDR3, as DNA: TGTGCCAGCAGTCTCCCCCCTCAGGGGGCCTACGAGCAGTACTTC.

This sequence joins TRBV29-1 and TRBJ2-5, with TRBD2 as a possible D gene (5 bases). CDR1 is SQVTM, CDR2 ANQGSEA, per germline. Trimming left V 7 bases short and J 8 bases short, with 14 bases between. The CDR3 has 11 amino acids. The CDR3 nucleotides read TGCAGCGCCGGACTCGGGTCTACCCAGTACTTC. Translation gives CSAGLGSTQYF.

This chain joins TRBV5-1 and TRBJ1-5; 9 bases map to TRBD1. The CDR3 covers 16 residues. Germline trimming cut 5 bases from V and 7 bases from J; bases unmatched to any gene: 13. Per germline, CDR1 SGHRS and CDR2 YFSETQ. The CDR3 spells CASRLRWDRVYQPQHF. The CDR3 nucleotides read TGCGCCAGCAGGTTGAGGTGGGACAGGGTCTACCAGCCCCAGCATTTT.

The chain employs TRBV15 and TRBJ1-1; the D is unclear. The CDR3 is 14 residues long. V lost 2 bases, J lost 3 bases, and 10 bases lay in between. The germline V gene has CDR1 LNHNV and CDR2 YYDKDF (reference sequence). This CDR3 reads CATSRPGGHTEAFF. As DNA, the CDR3 is TGTGCCACCAGCAGACCCGGAGGGCACACTGAAGCTTTCTTT.

This chain links TRBV7-2 with TRBJ1-2, with D unclear. Looked up from germline, CDR1 is SGHTA and CDR2 is FQGNSA. With 1 base removed from V and 4 bases from J, the gap between germline ends came to 7 bases. The CDR3 sequence is 13 residues long. CDR3 nucleotides: TGTGCCAGCAGCTTAGTTTCCAGCTATGGCTACACCTTC. The encoded protein is CASSLVSSYGYTF.

The V and J genes are TRBV28 and TRBJ2-7; D is possibly TRBD2 (5 bases). Germline V gene lookup returns CDR1 MDHEN and CDR2 SYDVKM. V was cut by 6 bases and J by 1 base, with 16 bases left in between. The CDR3 spans 15 residues. The CDR3 protein is CASSRNRRGSYEQYF. The CDR3, as DNA: TGTGCCAGCAGCAGGAACCGGCGCGGGTCCTACGAGCAGTACTTC. Based on the CDR3 plus reference TRBV28 and TRBJ2-7, the full variable domain is DVKVTQSSRYLVKRTGEKVFLECVQDMDHENMFWYRQDPGLGLRLIYFSYDVKMKEKGDIPEGYSVSREKKERFSLILESASTNQTSMYLCASSRNRRGSYEQYFGPGTRLTVT.

The chain combines TRBV5-1 with TRBJ2-5; TRBD2 matches at 9 bases. Looked up from germline, CDR1 is SGHRS and CDR2 is YFSETQ. The junction had 8 bases not matched to a gene; V was cut back by 3 bases and J by 5 bases. CDR3 length: 15 amino acids. The CDR3 region has the DNA TGCGCCAGCAGCTCCGCGGGAGGGCGGGGCGAGACCCAGTACTTC. It yields the protein CASSSAGGRGETQYF.

V gene TRBV4-3 combines with J gene TRBJ2-3, with a weak D call TRBD1 (5 bases). Trimming removed 1 base from V and 3 bases from J, with 8 bases in between. Looked up from germline, CDR1 is LGHNA and CDR2 is YSLEER. The CDR3 is made up of 14 amino acids. DNA of the CDR3: TGCGCCAGCAGCCAAGGACAGAGAACAGATACGCAGTATTTT. As protein: CASSQGQRTDTQYF.